There are many counts of the clone carrying this T cell receptor (beta chain). This record belongs to a study of blood T cells in healthy people across ages. Each donor gave approximately 9.5 milliliters of peripheral blood. For the second PCR, which ran for roughly 6 to 12 cycles, a sample-barcoded 5' primer and a J-beta primer mix were used. Each cDNA molecule was tagged by a template-switch adaptor with 12 random nucleotides. TCRdb processed the 5' RACE reads anew with MiXCR; each CDR3 protein has one entry. The sample includes some 890,000 distinct CDR3 sequences, about 29% of them seen just once. CDR3 length: 13 amino acids. V lost 0 bases and J lost 7, with 11 bases in between. Per germline, CDR1 DFQATT and CDR2 SNEGSKA (reference sequence). This same sample was also taken into another study, of T cells of mothers and their children. According to that study: Roughly six children and their three healthy Caucasian mothers were the donors.

The sample taken for sequencing was blood. The clonotype comes from a woman aged 35 to 49 in good health. The chain carries TRBV20-1 and TRBJ2-3; D unresolved. CDR3: CSAREGFENTQYF. The CDR3 DNA sequence: TGCAGTGCTAGAGAGGGGTTTGAGAATACGCAGTATTTT.